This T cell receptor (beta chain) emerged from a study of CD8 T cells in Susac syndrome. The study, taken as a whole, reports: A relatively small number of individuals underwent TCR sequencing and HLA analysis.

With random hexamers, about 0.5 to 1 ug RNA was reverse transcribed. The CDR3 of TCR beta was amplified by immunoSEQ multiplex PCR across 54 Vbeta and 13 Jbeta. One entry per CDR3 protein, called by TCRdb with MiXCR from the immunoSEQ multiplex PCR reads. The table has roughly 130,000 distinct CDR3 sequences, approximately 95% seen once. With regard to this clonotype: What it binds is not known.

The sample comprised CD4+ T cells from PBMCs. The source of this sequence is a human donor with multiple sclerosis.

CDR3 region: CASSQDLGSSGRRRPYEQYF. For the CDR3, the DNA is TGTGCCAGCAGCCAAGATCTGGGGTCTAGCGGGAGAAGGCGGCCCTACGAGCAGTACTTC. The chain has TRBV14 and TRBJ2-7, with TRBD2 matching 10 bases. V lost 0 bases, J lost 2 bases, and 16 bases stayed unmatched. Germline CDR1 and CDR2: SGHDN and FVKESK. This CDR3 is built from 20 residues.